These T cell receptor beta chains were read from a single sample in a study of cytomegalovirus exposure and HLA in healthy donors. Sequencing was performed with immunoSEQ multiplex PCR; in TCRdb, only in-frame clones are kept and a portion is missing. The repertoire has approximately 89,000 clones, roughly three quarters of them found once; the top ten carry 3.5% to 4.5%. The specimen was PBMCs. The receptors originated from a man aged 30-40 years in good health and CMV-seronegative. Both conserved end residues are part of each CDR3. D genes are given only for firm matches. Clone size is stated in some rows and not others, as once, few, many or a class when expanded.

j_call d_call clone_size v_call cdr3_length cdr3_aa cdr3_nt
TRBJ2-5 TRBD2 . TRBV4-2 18 CASSQSVGGIARGETQYF TGTGCCAGCAGCCAATCGGTGGGGGGGATCGCGCGGGGAGAGACCCAGTACTTC
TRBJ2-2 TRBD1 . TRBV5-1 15 CASSRRTGETGELFF TGCGCCAGCAGCCGGAGGACAGGGGAGACCGGGGAGCTGTTTTTT
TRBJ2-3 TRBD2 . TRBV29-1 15 CSGSGGTVPTDTQYF TGCAGCGGGTCGGGGGGTACCGTTCCCACAGATACGCAGTATTTT
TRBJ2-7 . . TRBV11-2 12 CASSLGSYEQYF TGTGCCAGCAGCTTAGGGAGTTACGAGCAGTACTTC
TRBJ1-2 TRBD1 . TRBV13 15 CASSAWDRTLRGYTF TGTGCCAGCAGCGCGTGGGACAGGACTTTGAGGGGCTACACCTTC
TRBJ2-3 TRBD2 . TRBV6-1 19 CASSERRLMVAGVGDTQYF TGTGCCAGCAGTGAAAGGCGCCTCATGGTAGCGGGAGTAGGGGATACGCAGTATTTT
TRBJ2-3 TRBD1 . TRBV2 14 CASKPGQGADTQYF TGTGCCAGCAAACCGGGACAGGGGGCAGATACGCAGTATTTT
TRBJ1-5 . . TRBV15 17 CATSSRQSLSLGQPQHF TGTGCCACCAGCAGCCGACAATCGCTGTCTCTGGGTCAGCCCCAGCATTTT
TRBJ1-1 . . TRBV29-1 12 CSVVTVNTEAFF TGCAGCGTTGTGACAGTGAACACTGAAGCTTTCTTT
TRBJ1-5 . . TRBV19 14 CASNRGQRNQPQHF TGTGCCAGTAACCGCGGGCAAAGGAATCAGCCCCAGCATTTT
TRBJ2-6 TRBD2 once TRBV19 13 CAGRGNGANVLTF TGTGCCGGGAGGGGAAATGGGGCCAACGTCCTGACTTTC
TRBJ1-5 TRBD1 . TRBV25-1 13 CASSQQGEQPQHF TGTGCCAGCAGCCAACAGGGGGAACAGCCCCAGCATTTT
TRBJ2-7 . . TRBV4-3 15 CASSQEGLLSYEQYF TGCGCCAGCAGCCAAGAGGGACTCCTCTCCTACGAGCAGTACTTC
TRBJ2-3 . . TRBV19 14 CASSFSLGGDTQYF TGTGCCAGTAGTTTCTCCCTCGGAGGGGATACGCAGTATTTT
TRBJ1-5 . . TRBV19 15 CASSIRTDSNQPQHF TGTGCCAGTAGTATTCGGACAGATAGCAATCAGCCCCAGCATTTT
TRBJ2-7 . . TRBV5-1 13 CASSLGNLYEQYF TGCGCCAGCAGCTTGGGAAACTTATACGAGCAGTACTTC
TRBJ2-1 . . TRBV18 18 CASSSNRGGGPVGNEQFF TGTGCCAGCTCATCCAACAGGGGGGGAGGACCGGTTGGAAATGAGCAGTTCTTC
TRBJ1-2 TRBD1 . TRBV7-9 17 CASSPDRGLQLNYGYTF TGTGCCAGCAGCCCCGACAGGGGGCTTCAACTTAACTATGGCTATACCTTC
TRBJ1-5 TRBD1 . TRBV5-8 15 CASSDGQVWDQPQHF TGTGCCAGCAGCGACGGACAGGTTTGGGATCAGCCCCAGCATTTT
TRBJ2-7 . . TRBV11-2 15 CASSPRTASSYEQYF TGTGCCAGCAGCCCTCGGACAGCTTCCTCCTACGAGCAGTACTTC
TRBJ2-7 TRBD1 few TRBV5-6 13 CASSLDRGHEQYF TGTGCCAGCAGCTTGGACAGGGGGCACGAGCAGTACTTC
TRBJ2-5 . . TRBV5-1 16 CASSPWGQRSQETQYF TGCGCCAGCAGCCCCTGGGGCCAACGCAGCCAAGAGACCCAGTACTTC
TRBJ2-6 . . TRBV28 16 CASRGVLGSGANVLTF TGTGCCAGCCGCGGGGTTTTAGGCTCTGGGGCCAACGTCCTGACTTTC
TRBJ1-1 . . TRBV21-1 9 CASSTKAFF TGTGCCAGCAGTACTAAAGCTTTCTTT
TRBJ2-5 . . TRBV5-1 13 CASRLTGWETQYF TGCGCCAGCAGACTCACAGGGTGGGAGACCCAGTACTTC
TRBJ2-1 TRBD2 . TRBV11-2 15 CASSLGLAGANEQFF TGTGCCAGCAGCTTGGGACTAGCGGGGGCCAATGAGCAGTTCTTC
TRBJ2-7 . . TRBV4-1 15 CASSQETSYPYEQYF TGCGCCAGCAGCCAAGAAACTAGCTATCCCTACGAGCAGTACTTC
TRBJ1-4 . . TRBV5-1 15 CASSYYAESNEKLFF TGCGCCAGCAGCTACTACGCGGAGAGTAATGAAAAACTGTTTTTT
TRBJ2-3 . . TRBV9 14 CASSVKRSTDTQYF TGTGCCAGCAGCGTTAAGCGTAGCACAGATACGCAGTATTTT
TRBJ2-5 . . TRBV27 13 CASSFDAAETQYF TGTGCCAGCAGTTTTGATGCTGCGGAGACCCAGTACTTC
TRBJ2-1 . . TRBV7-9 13 CASSFSGYNEQFF TGTGCCAGCAGCTTTAGCGGTTACAATGAGCAGTTCTTC
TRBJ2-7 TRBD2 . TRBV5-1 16 CASSWGLAGSSYEQYF TGCGCCAGCAGCTGGGGACTAGCGGGCAGCTCCTACGAGCAGTACTTC
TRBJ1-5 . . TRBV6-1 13 CASSVTEHQPQHF TGTGCCAGCAGTGTCACAGAACATCAGCCCCAGCATTTT
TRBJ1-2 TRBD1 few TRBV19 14 CASSGQGASYGYTF TGTGCCAGCTCGGGACAGGGTGCTTCCTATGGCTACACCTTC
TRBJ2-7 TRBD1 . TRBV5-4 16 CASSSERQGGSYEQYF TGTGCCAGCAGCTCAGAACGACAGGGCGGCTCCTACGAGCAGTACTTC
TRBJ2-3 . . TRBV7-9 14 CASSLGGYADTQYF TGTGCCAGCAGCTTAGGAGGGTATGCAGATACGCAGTATTTT
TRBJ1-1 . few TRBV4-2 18 CASSQGGGRVGMNTEAFF TGTGCCAGCAGCCAAGGGGGGGGTAGGGTGGGCATGAACACTGAAGCTTTCTTT
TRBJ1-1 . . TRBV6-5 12 CASSRTAGAAFF TGTGCCAGCAGTAGGACAGCCGGAGCGGCTTTCTTT
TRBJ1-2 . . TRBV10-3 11 CAIKERDGYTF TGTGCCATCAAGGAACGGGATGGCTACACCTTC
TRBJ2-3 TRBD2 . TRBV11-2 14 CASSFSGGPDTQYF TGTGCCAGCAGCTTTAGCGGGGGCCCAGATACGCAGTATTTT
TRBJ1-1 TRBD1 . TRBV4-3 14 CASSQQGADTEAFF TGCGCCAGCAGCCAACAGGGGGCTGATACTGAAGCTTTCTTT
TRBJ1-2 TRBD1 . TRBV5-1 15 CASSKTGQHNYGYTF TGCGCCAGCAGCAAGACAGGGCAGCATAACTATGGCTACACCTTC
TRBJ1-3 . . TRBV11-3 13 CASSEGAGNTIYF TGTGCCAGCAGCGAAGGGGCCGGAAACACCATATATTTT
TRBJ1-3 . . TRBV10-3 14 CAISSEGSGNTIYF TGTGCCATCAGCTCGGAGGGATCTGGAAACACCATATATTTT
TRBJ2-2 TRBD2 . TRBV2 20 CASSVLEGADSGRATGELFF TGTGCCAGCAGTGTGTTGGAGGGGGCGGATAGCGGGAGGGCCACCGGGGAGCTGTTTTTT